Listed here are 6 T cell receptor beta chains from one sample, sequenced in a study of T cells after posttransplantation cyclophosphamide. A marrow graft followed busulfan-fludarabine conditioning, with cyclophosphamide on days +3 and +4. The table came from immunoSEQ multiplex PCR; TCRdb's copy has only in-frame clones and leaves some out. In the table there are over 8,000 clones, over 65% of which are singletons. This sample comprised PBMCs, obtained after allogeneic stem cell transplant with posttransplant cyclophosphamide. These receptors originate from a female patient between 35 and 55 years old who received an allogeneic stem cell transplant from an unrelated donor, was CMV-positive, and had no GVHD. Some T cells may be graft donor cells.

The J gene is TRBJ2-3, the V gene TRBV6-5, with a possible D match to TRBD2 (5 bases). From germline, CDR1 is MNHEY and CDR2 SVGAGI. Trimming stripped 5 bases from V and 1 base from J, with 10 bases between. The CDR3 has 14 amino acids. This CDR3 is CASSVGLRTDTQYF. CDR3 nucleotide sequence: TGTGCCAGCAGTGTAGGACTGCGCACAGATACGCAGTATTTT.

V gene TRBV7-2 combines with J gene TRBJ2-3; 10 bases are a match to TRBD1. Looked up from germline, CDR1 is SGHTA and CDR2 is FQGNSA. The V segment lost 1 base and the J segment 5 bases; nucleotides outside the gene matches: 3. This CDR3 has 15 amino acids. CDR3 sequence: CASSLGQGAVDTQYF. CDR3 nucleotides: TGTGCCAGCAGCTTAGGACAGGGGGCCGTAGATACGCAGTATTTT.

For the CDR3, the DNA is TGTGCCATCAGTGAGAGCGTCAATTCACCCCTCCACTTT. This encodes CAISESVNSPLHF. The rearrangement joins TRBV10-3 to TRBJ1-6; D ambiguous. This CDR3 is built from 13 residues. Trimming stripped 2 bases from V and 7 bases from J, with 6 bases between. The germline gives CDR1 ENHRY, CDR2 SYGVKD.

J is TRBJ1-1 and V is TRBV28; possible D gene TRBD1, 5 bases. CDR3 length: 17 residues. V was cut by 7 bases and J by 3 bases, with 24 bases left in between. From germline, CDR1 is MDHEN and CDR2 SYDVKM. The DNA of the CDR3 is TGTGCCAGCACCAATTCGGGCAGGGCCATGGTTTACACTGAAGCTTTCTTT. Translating it yields CASTNSGRAMVYTEAFF.

This rearrangement joins TRBV14 to TRBJ2-7; 7 nucleotides line up with TRBD1. The CDR3 contains 14 residues. V lost 4 bases to trimming and J lost 5 bases; unmatched junction nucleotides: 8. The germline V gene has CDR1 SGHDN and CDR2 FVKESK. In nucleotides, the CDR3 is TGTGCCAGCAGCCGCCCTGACAGGGCGAACGAGCAGTACTTC. Its translation: CASSRPDRANEQYF.

The chain joins TRBV4-3 to TRBJ1-2; tentatively, D is TRBD1 (5 bases). V shed 3 bases and J shed 2 bases, with 16 bases lying between them. CDR1 is LGHNA and CDR2 is YSLEER in the germline V gene. The CDR3 is 16 residues long. The CDR3 spells CASSQGRAGTNYGYTF. The CDR3 nucleotides are TGCGCCAGCAGCCAGGGGCGTGCGGGAACCAACTATGGCTACACCTTC.